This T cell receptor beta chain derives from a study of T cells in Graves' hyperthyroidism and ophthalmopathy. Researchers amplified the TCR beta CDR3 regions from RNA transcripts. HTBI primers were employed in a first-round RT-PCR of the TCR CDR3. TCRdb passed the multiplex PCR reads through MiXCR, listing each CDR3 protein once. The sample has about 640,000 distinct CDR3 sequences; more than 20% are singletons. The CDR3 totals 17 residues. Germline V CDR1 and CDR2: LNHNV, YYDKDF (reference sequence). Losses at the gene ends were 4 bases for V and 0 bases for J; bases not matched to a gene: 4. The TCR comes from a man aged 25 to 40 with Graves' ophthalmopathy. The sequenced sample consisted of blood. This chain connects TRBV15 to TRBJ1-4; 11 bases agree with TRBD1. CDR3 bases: TGTGCCACCAGCAAGGGACAGGGGGTTGCAACTAATGAAAAACTGTTTTTT. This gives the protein CATSKGQGVATNEKLFF.